This record looks at one T cell receptor beta chain sequence and its context. Its antigen is unidentified. Between the trimmed V and J ends, which lost 3 bases and 1 base, there was a span of 11 bases. Germline loops: CDR1 MRHNA, CDR2 SNTAGT. This CDR3 is built from 15 residues. The record originates from a study of cytomegalovirus exposure and HLA in healthy donors. Looking at the study overall: Around 80 million unique TCR sequences came from HLA-typed donors in an early release.

A multiplex PCR was run with 60 Vbeta primers and 13 Jbeta primers. The method was immunoSEQ multiplex PCR; TCRdb's version includes in-frame clones alone and lacks a portion of them. Here the sample spans approximately 100,000 clones, more than 65% being singletons. Whole-study results and caveats: According to the study, 180 or so TCR beta chains were cytomegalovirus-associated. Later on, analysis showed that most CMV-associated TCR beta chains appeared to be HLA-restricted.

Material: PBMCs. This chain uses TRBV6-4 with TRBJ2-3, with a tentative D call TRBD1 (5 bases). This TCR came from a young woman in good health and CMV-seronegative. CDR3 nucleotides: TGTGCCAGCAGTGAAGGGGATGGGGGCACAGATACGCAGTATTTT. Translated, it gives CASSEGDGGTDTQYF.